Included here is one T cell receptor (beta chain) sequence, with context. This CDR3 region has 14 residues. Germline V lookup: CDR1 SEHNR, CDR2 FQNEAQ (reference sequence). The V and J ends lost 5 bases and 2 bases, in that order; junction bases with no gene match: 5. Original handling: Reference gene primers were amplified, and this amplification served to estimate nucleated cell counts. TCRdb's table, derived via immunoSEQ multiplex PCR, lists solely in-frame clones and lacks some. That table supplies the V and J calls and clone size; D and trimming were determined from the DNA. The sample lists roughly 200,000 clones, approximately 85% seen once, with roughly 9.8% in the top ten. The source of the sample is a study of blood T cell repertoires in COVID-19. Study-level information: The United States, Italy and Spain were the sources of the acute and convalescent COVID-19 samples. T cells, B-cell-depleted T cells, or PBMCs supplied cDNA or gDNA.

This sequence originates from a human donor with active or convalescent COVID-19. The donor label of this sample is uncertain. This chain uses TRBV7-9 with TRBJ2-7, with 8 bases matching TRBD1. The material sequenced was peripheral blood. In DNA, the CDR3 is TGTGCCAGCAGCCATCCGACAGGGGCCTACGAGCAGTACTTC. It encodes CASSHPTGAYEQYF.